This TCR beta chain comes out of a study of shared clonotypes between healthy human individuals. Broader study findings: Large depth notwithstanding, sorted-subset sequencing proved incomplete by rarefaction. When compared with the clonotypes that were shared by all four sorted-subset donors, the non-shared clonotypes turned out to have lower generation probabilities.

Sequenced by immunoSEQ multiplex PCR; TCRdb stores in-frame clones only, minus some. The repertoire includes approximately 2.1 million clones, approximately 95% of them detected once, and approximately 0.4% sits in the top ten. About this clone itself: Its matching antigen is unknown.

The CDR3 extends over 14 amino acids. Germline loops: CDR1 LNHNV, CDR2 YYDKDF (reference sequence). Trimming removed 0 bases at V and 6 bases at J, with 9 bases between. Sequenced: naive CD4+ T cells from PBMCs. Subset here: CD45RA+ positively selected. The clonotype comes from a man aged 18 to 30 in good health. Some clones in this sample may be carry-over from other donors' samples. The chain uses TRBV15 and TRBJ1-5; a possible D gene is TRBD1 (6 bases). The CDR3 DNA follows: TGTGCCACCAGCAGAGATAGGGGGGTTCAGCCCCAGCATTTT. It yields the protein CATSRDRGVQPQHF.